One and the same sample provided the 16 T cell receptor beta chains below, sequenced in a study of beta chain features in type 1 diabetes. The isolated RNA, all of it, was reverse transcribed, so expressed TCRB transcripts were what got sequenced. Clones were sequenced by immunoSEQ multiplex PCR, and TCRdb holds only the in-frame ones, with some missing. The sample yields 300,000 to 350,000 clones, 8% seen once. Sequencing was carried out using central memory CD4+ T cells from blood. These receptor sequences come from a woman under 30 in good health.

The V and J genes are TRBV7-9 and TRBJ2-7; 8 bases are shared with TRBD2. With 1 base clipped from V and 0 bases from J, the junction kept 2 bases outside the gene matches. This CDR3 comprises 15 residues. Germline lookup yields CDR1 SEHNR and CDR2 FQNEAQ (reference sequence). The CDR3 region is CASSLDAGGSYEQYF. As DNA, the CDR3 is TGTGCCAGCAGCTTAGATGCGGGGGGCTCCTACGAGCAGTACTTC.

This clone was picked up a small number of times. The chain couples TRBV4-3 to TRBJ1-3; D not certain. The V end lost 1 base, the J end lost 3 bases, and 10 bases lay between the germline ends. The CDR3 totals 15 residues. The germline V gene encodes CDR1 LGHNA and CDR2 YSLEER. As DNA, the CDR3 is TGCGCCAGCAGCCAAGGCAATCACTTTGGAAACACCATATATTTT. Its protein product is CASSQGNHFGNTIYF.

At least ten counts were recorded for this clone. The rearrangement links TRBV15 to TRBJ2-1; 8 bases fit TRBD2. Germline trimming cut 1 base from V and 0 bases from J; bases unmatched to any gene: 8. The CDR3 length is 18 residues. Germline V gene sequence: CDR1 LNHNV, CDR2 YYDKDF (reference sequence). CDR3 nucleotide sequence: TGTGCCACCAGCAGAGCCGGCCAGCGGGGGAGCTCCTACAATGAGCAGTTCTTC. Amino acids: CATSRAGQRGSSYNEQFF.

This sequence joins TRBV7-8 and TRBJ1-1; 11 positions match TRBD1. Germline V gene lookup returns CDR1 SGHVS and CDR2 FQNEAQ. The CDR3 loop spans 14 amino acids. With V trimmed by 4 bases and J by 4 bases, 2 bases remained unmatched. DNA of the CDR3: TGTGCCAGCAGCTCCGGGACAGGGGGCACTGAAGCTTTCTTT. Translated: CASSSGTGGTEAFF.

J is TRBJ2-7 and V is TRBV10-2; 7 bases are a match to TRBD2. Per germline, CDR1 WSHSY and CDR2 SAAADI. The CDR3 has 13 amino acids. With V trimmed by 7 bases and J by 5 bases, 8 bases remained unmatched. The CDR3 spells CASKRREFHEQYF. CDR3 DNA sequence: TGCGCCAGCAAGCGGCGGGAGTTCCACGAGCAGTACTTC.

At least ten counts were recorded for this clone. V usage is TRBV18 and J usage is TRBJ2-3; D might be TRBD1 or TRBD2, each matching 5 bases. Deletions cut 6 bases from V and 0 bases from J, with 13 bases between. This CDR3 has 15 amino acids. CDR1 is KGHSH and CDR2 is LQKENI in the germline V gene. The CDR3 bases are TGTGCCAGCTCGCCAGGGAGTACTAGCACAGATACGCAGTATTTT. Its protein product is CASSPGSTSTDTQYF.

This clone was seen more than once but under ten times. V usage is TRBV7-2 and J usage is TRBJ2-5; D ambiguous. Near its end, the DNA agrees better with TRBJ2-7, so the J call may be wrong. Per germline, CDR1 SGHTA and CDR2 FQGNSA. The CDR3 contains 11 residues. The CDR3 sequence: CASSLVVEQYF. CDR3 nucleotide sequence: TGTGCCAGCAGCTTAGTTGTCGAGCAGTACTTC.

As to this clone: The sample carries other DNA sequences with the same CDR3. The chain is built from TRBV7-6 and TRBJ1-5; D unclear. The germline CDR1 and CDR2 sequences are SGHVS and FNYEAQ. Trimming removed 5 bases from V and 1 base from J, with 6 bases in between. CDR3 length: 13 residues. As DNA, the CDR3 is TGTGCCAGCAGCCTGGACAGCAATCAGCCCCAGCATTTT. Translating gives CASSLDSNQPQHF.

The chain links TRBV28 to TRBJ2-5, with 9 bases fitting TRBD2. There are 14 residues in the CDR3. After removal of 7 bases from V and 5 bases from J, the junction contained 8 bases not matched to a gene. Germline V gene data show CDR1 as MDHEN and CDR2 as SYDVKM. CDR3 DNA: TGTGCCAGCATGGTTAGCGGGAGACCTGAGACCCAGTACTTC. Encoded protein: CASMVSGRPETQYF. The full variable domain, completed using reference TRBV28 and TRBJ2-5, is DVKVTQSSRYLVKRTGEKVFLECVQDMDHENMFWYRQDPGLGLRLIYFSYDVKMKEKGDIPEGYSVSREKKERFSLILESASTNQTSMYLCASMVSGRPETQYFGPGTRLLVL.

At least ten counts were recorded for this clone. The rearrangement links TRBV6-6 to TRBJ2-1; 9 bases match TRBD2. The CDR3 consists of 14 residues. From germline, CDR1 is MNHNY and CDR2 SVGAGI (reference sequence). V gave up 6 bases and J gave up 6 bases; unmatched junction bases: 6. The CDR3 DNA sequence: TGTGCCAGCAGAGGGCGGGAGGGTTTCAATGAGCAGTTCTTC. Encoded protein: CASRGREGFNEQFF.

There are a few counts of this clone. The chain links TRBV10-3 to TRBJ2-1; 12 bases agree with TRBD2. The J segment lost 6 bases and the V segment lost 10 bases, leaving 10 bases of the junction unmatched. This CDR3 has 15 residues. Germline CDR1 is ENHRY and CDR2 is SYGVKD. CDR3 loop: CATNLGLAGLNEQFF. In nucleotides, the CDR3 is TGTGCCACCAACCTCGGACTAGCGGGACTCAATGAGCAGTTCTTC.

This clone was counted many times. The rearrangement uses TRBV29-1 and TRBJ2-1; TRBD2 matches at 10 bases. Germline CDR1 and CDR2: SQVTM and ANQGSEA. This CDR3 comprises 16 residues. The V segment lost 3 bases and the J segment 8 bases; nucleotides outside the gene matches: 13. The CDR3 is CSVEDRLAGASDEQFF. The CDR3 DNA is TGCAGCGTTGAGGATCGGCTAGCGGGAGCCTCGGATGAGCAGTTCTTC.

The CDR3 bases are TGCGCCAGCAGCTTGGCAACCGCACCGGGACAGGCTTCCTACGAGCAGTACTTC. This encodes CASSLATAPGQASYEQYF. The chain has TRBV5-1 and TRBJ2-7; 8 bases agree with TRBD1. The V segment lost 0 bases and the J segment 1 base; nucleotides outside the gene matches: 12. The CDR3 covers 18 residues. The germline CDR1 and CDR2 sequences are SGHRS and YFSETQ.

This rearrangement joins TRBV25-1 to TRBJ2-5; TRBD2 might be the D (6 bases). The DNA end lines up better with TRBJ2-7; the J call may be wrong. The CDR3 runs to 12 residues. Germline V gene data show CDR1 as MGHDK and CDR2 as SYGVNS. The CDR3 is CASSRESPEQYF. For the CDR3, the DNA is TGTGCCAGCTCCCGGGAGAGCCCCGAGCAGTACTTC.

The CDR3 region is CASSRGAARETQYF. The CDR3 nucleotides are TGTGCCAGCAGCCGGGGGGCAGCCCGAGAGACCCAGTACTTC. V gene TRBV11-2 combines with J gene TRBJ2-5, with a possible D match to TRBD2 (7 bases). The germline V gene encodes CDR1 SGHAT and CDR2 FQNNGV. This CDR3 contains 14 residues. The V end lost 5 bases, the J end lost 4 bases, and 14 bases lay between the germline ends.

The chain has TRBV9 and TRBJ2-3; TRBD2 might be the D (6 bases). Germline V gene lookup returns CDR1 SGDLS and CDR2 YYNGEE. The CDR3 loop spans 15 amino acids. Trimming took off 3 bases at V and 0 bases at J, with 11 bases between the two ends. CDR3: CASSAAGRSTDTQYF. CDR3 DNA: TGTGCCAGCAGCGCAGCGGGCCGGAGCACAGATACGCAGTATTTT.